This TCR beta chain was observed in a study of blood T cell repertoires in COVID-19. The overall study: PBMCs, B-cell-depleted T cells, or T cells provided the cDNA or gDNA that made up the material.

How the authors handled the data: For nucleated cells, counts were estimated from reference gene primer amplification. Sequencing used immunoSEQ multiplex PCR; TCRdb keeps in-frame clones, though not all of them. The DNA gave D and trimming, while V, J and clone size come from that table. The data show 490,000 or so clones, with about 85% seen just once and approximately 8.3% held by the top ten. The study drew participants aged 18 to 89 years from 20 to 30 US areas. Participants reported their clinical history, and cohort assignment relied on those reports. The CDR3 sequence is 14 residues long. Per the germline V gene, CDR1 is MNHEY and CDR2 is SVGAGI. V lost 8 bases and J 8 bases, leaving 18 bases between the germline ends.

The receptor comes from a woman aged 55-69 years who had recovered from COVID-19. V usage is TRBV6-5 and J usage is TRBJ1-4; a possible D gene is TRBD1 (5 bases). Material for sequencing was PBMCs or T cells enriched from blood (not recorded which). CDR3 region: CASEFGRDGEKLFF. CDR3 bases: TGTGCCAGCGAATTCGGCAGGGATGGGGAAAAACTGTTTTTT.